One and the same sample provided the 6 T cell receptor beta chains below, sequenced in a study of T cell responses to AZD1222 COVID-19 vaccine. Sequencing used immunoSEQ multiplex PCR; TCRdb keeps in-frame clones, though not all of them. The data contain 130,000 or so clones, approximately 86% of them singletons. Sequencing used peripheral blood, obtained on day 0 of AZD1222 vaccination. Source of these receptors: an adult in good health.

V and J are TRBV5-1 and TRBJ2-7; tentatively, D is TRBD1 (5 bases). Germline V lookup: CDR1 SGHRS, CDR2 YFSETQ. The ends were cut back, 4 bases at V and 3 bases at J, with 8 bases in the middle. The CDR3 runs to 12 residues. DNA of the CDR3: TGCGCCAGCAGCATGGACAACTACGAGCAGTACTTC. Amino acids: CASSMDNYEQYF. Drawing the rest from reference TRBV5-1 and TRBJ2-7, the complete variable domain is KAGVTQTPRYLIKTRGQQVTLSCSPISGHRSVSWYQQTPGQGLQFLFEYFSETQRNKGNFPGRFSGRQFSNSRSEMNVSTLELGDSALYLCASSMDNYEQYFGPGTRLTVT.

This chain joins TRBV30 and TRBJ2-7; 7 bases fit TRBD1. With 2 bases clipped from V and 11 bases from J, the junction kept 6 bases outside the gene matches. The CDR3 runs 11 residues. From germline, CDR1 is GTSNPN and CDR2 SVGIG (reference sequence). The DNA for the CDR3 is TGTGCCTGGAGTCCCGGGACAGAAAAGTACTTC. Protein sequence: CAWSPGTEKYF. The variable domain in full, with the rest retrieved from reference TRBV30 and TRBJ2-7, is SQTIHQWPATLVQPVGSPLSLECTVEGTSNPNLYWYRQAAGRGLQLLFYSVGIGQISSEVPQNLSASRPQDRQFILSSKKLLLSDSGFYLCAWSPGTEKYFGPGTRLTVT.

This sequence joins TRBV7-9 and TRBJ1-1, with D uncertain. Looked up from germline, CDR1 is SEHNR and CDR2 is FQNEAQ (reference sequence). The V and J ends lost 6 bases and 1 base respectively, with 12 bases between them. This CDR3 is 14 amino acids long. The CDR3 nucleotides are TGTGCCAGCAGTCAATCTCCGAGGAACACTGAAGCTTTCTTT. Translated: CASSQSPRNTEAFF.

The chain carries TRBV9 and TRBJ1-1, with a possible D match to TRBD1 (6 bases). The CDR3 runs 15 residues. Trimming pared 1 base from V and 4 bases from J, leaving 14 bases between. Germline assignment: CDR1 SGDLS and CDR2 YYNGEE. Here the CDR3 DNA reads TGTGCCAGCAGCGTAATACAGGGAAGCGGCACTGAAGCTTTCTTT. Amino acid sequence: CASSVIQGSGTEAFF.

The chain employs TRBV18 and TRBJ2-7, with 12 bases aligning to TRBD2. Germline trimming cut 3 bases from V and 5 bases from J; bases unmatched to any gene: 5. This CDR3 has 15 amino acids. From germline, CDR1 is KGHSH and CDR2 LQKENI. CDR3 sequence: CASSPTSGGKNEQYF. CDR3 DNA sequence: TGTGCCAGCTCACCGACTAGCGGGGGAAAGAACGAGCAGTACTTC.

This chain joins TRBV9 and TRBJ2-7; 7 bases are shared with TRBD1. V was clipped by 1 base and J by 7 bases; unmatched bases: 8. Germline values: CDR1 SGDLS, CDR2 YYNGEE. This CDR3 contains 14 residues. CDR3 protein: CASSVRGRSDEQYF. Written as DNA, the CDR3 is TGTGCCAGCAGCGTAAGGGGGCGATCCGATGAGCAGTACTTC.